This T cell receptor beta chain was found in a study of T-cell memory formation after mild COVID-19. The study's findings and limits: Second-wave clones reaching peak frequency on day 37 lacked confirmed SARS-CoV-2 specificity. Some clones that responded turned up in pre-infection memory, which suggests that cross-reactive memory joined in.

From 5'RACE with constant-segment primers came TCR alpha and TCR beta cDNA libraries that carried sample barcodes and UMIs. From the 5' RACE reads, TCRdb called clonotypes with MiXCR, one entry per CDR3 protein. The sample lists around 370,000 distinct CDR3 sequences, approximately 21% occurring once. A remark on this clonotype: Its specificity is unknown.

Sequencing was carried out using PBMCs or a T cell subset sorted from them (not recorded which). This clonotype originated in an adult woman who had mild COVID-19 (a few samples of this study predate the infection). Cell type and time point are not known.

Here the CDR3 reads CASSLAVGANQHF. In DNA form, the CDR3 reads TGTGCCAGCAGCTTAGCGGTCGGGGCGAACCAGCATTTT. The chain uses TRBV7-9 and TRBJ1-5, with D possibly being TRBD1 (5 bases). The CDR3 has 13 residues. CDR1 is SEHNR and CDR2 is FQNEAQ in the germline V gene (reference sequence). V was clipped by 0 bases and J by 12 bases, with 12 bases between them.